A selection of T cell receptor beta chains follows, all from one sample in a study of post-analysis software for immune sequencing data. TCRdb re-derived calls from the PCR reads in MiXCR, one entry per CDR3 protein. The sample lists fewer than 700,000 distinct CDR3 sequences, roughly 46% occurring once. The sequenced sample consisted of blood. Every receptor here comes from a girl aged 10 to 17 with multiple sclerosis. Both conserved end residues are part of each CDR3. Each record gives: V gene, J gene, CDR3 protein.

>TRBV12-3/TRBV12-4|TRBJ2-3
CASNSRGEGLGGLSTDTQYF
>TRBV29-1|TRBJ2-1
CSVEGLVMGLGNEQFF
>TRBV20-1|TRBJ1-5
CSAGGRGSNQPQHF
>TRBV6-1|TRBJ2-1
CASTLGGGSSNEQFF
>TRBV2|TRBJ2-3
CASKGQDSTDTQYF
>TRBV20-1|TRBJ2-1
CSAREGTSGRAYNEQFF
>TRBV9|TRBJ1-2
CASSGGVEDYGYTF
>TRBV20-1|TRBJ2-7
CSAARRRGHEQYF
>TRBV28|TRBJ2-2
CASSQGLAITGELFF
>TRBV28|TRBJ2-6
CASRSGHTFSGANVLTF
>TRBV3-1|TRBJ2-1
CASSQGSGSGNEQFF
>TRBV13|TRBJ2-3
CASSLNRLTGDTQYF
>TRBV5-1|TRBJ1-2
CASSSSDRGLDGYTF
>TRBV20-1|TRBJ2-5
CSVFTVGQKETQYF
>TRBV12-3/TRBV12-4|TRBJ1-2
CASSWDRSYGYTF
>TRBV11-2|TRBJ2-7
CASSSSGGNLYEQYF
>TRBV20-1|TRBJ2-3
CSAPRTDTRYF
>TRBV7-9|TRBJ1-5
CASSLAKGLGNQPQHF
>TRBV6-1|TRBJ1-5
CASSEVSQGRNQPQHF
>TRBV28|TRBJ2-2
CASRPTSGNTGELFF
>TRBV24-1|TRBJ2-1
CATRSGGRSNEQFF
>TRBV5-1|TRBJ2-4
CASSFRQGTSGDKNIQYF
>TRBV6-5|TRBJ2-3
CASSYTRGITDTQYF
>TRBV6-6|TRBJ2-1
CASRTGTSYNEQFF
>TRBV12-3/TRBV12-4|TRBJ2-1
CAGSLNGKQFF
>TRBV29-1|TRBJ1-4
CSVHLGTGSEKLFF
>TRBV12-3/TRBV12-4|TRBJ2-1
CASSFAILANEQFF
>TRBV4-2|TRBJ2-5
CASSKGGGETQYF
>TRBV10-3|TRBJ1-5
CAISESISGQPQHF
>TRBV7-2|TRBJ1-2
CASSLGTGLTF
>TRBV20-1|TRBJ2-2
CSSRGSNTGELFF
>TRBV2|TRBJ2-1
CASSPDTDEQFF
>TRBV7-9|TRBJ2-1
CASSSGQGRSYNEQFF